This T cell receptor (beta chain) appears in the sequencing data of a study of cytotoxic CD8 clonotypes in ibrutinib-treated CLL. Sequencing was performed with immunoSEQ multiplex PCR; in TCRdb, only in-frame clones are kept and a portion is missing. The sample has about 140,000 clones, about 80% seen once; the top ten hold less than 30%. The CDR3 contains 14 residues. J was trimmed by 5 bases and V by 6 bases; bases with no gene match: 8. Germline assignment: CDR1 SNHLY and CDR2 FYNNEI. Sample: PBMCs, taken after 12 months of ibrutinib treatment. The chain links TRBV2 to TRBJ2-5, with 8 bases lining up with TRBD1. The receptor was derived from a human donor with chronic lymphocytic leukemia. The CDR3 sequence: CASSRGQVVETQYF. The CDR3 nucleotides are TGTGCCAGCAGCAGGGGACAGGTCGTTGAGACCCAGTACTTC.